These 9 T cell receptor beta chains share one sample of origin, sequenced in a study of Ad26.COV2.S vaccination and SARS-CoV-2 variants (dated by TCRdb to about 2021). The treatment or condition label of this sample denotes: around 19 received Ad26.COV2.S at low or high dose, single or two shots; about 5 received placebo; per-sample allocation not given. Repertoires of vaccine and placebo recipients were sequenced from samples taken on day 63 after the first injection. The method was the immunoSEQ multiplex PCR assay. As stored in TCRdb, this immuneACCESS dataset retains in-frame rearrangements with V and J assigned. A fraction of the clones does not appear; measured against another copy, unresolved V genes explain less than half of the discrepancy, and the remainder lacks a known reason. Present in this sample are approximately 350,000 clones, roughly 85% of which were seen just once. Of the sample, 7.4% falls within the top ten clones.

This material consisted of peripheral blood, taken in a trial of Ad26.COV2.S vaccine versus placebo. Receptors originate from a person between 18 and 65 years old who received the Ad26.COV2.S COVID-19 vaccine or a placebo.

The J gene is TRBJ1-1, the V gene TRBV18; D remains ambiguous. CDR3 length: 13 residues. The germline V gene has CDR1 KGHSH and CDR2 LQKENI. V was cut by 2 bases and J by 5 bases, with 9 bases left in between. Here the CDR3 reads CASSPRSRTEAFF. In nucleotides, the CDR3 is TGTGCCAGCTCACCAAGATCCAGAACTGAAGCTTTCTTT.

This chain connects TRBV15 to TRBJ1-3; TRBD1 agrees at 7 bases. Germline CDR1 LNHNV, CDR2 YYDKDF (reference sequence). J lost 6 bases, V lost 0 bases, and 5 bases had no gene match. This CDR3 has 15 amino acids. This CDR3 is CATSRDPTGQNTIYF. In nucleotides, the CDR3 is TGTGCCACCAGCAGAGACCCGACAGGGCAAAACACCATATATTTT.

As for this clone: This may stem from a read error, because a much larger clone lies one nucleotide away. The identical CDR3 is also encoded by other nucleotide sequences in the sample. In DNA, the CDR3 is TGTGCCAGCAGCTTAGGGGGGAACACTGAAGCTTTCTTT. Amino acids: CASSLGGNTEAFF. The chain employs TRBV11-3 and TRBJ1-1, with D unresolved. The V end was cut by 1 base, the J end by 1 base, with 4 bases between. The CDR3 sequence is 13 residues long. CDR1 and CDR2 from the germline V gene are SGHNT and YENEEA.

In its sample, this clone was seen a few times. The genes are TRBV13 and TRBJ1-5; D is unresolved. V lost 0 bases, J lost 9 bases, and 12 bases lay in between. In germline, CDR1 is PRHDT, CDR2 FYEKMQ (reference sequence). CDR3 length: 14 amino acids. In DNA, the CDR3 is TGTGCCAGCAGCTTAGGCCGGGGTTTTGGGCCCCAGCATTTT. Its protein is CASSLGRGFGPQHF.

The V call is TRBV2, the J call TRBJ2-7; tentative D call: TRBD1 (8 bases). Between the trimmed V and J ends, which lost 2 bases and 5 bases, there was a span of 16 bases. CDR1 SNHLY and CDR2 FYNNEI come from the germline V gene. The CDR3 totals 15 residues. CDR3 bases: TGTGCCAGCAGTGAAAGACAGGGGAGGGTCCACGAGCAGTACTTC. As protein: CASSERQGRVHEQYF.

The CDR3 loop is CASSRTSGGPRNEQFF. Here the CDR3 DNA reads TGTGCCAGCAGTCGGACTAGCGGGGGGCCGAGGAATGAGCAGTTCTTC. This chain links TRBV14 with TRBJ2-1; 14 nucleotides agree with TRBD2. V trimming: 6 bases; J trimming: 7 bases; junction bases outside the gene matches: 8. The CDR3 has 16 amino acids. The germline CDR1 and CDR2 sequences are SGHDN and FVKESK.

The V and J genes are TRBV7-9 and TRBJ2-5; D might be TRBD1 (6 bases). Germline-derived CDR1 and CDR2 are SEHNR and FQNEAQ (reference sequence). Trimming cost V 7 bases and J 4 bases, with 16 bases left between them. The CDR3 runs 14 residues. The CDR3 coding sequence is TGTGCCAGCACCCGAAACACAGGGAGAGAGACCCAGTACTTC. Its protein is CASTRNTGRETQYF. Supplemented by reference TRBV7-9 and TRBJ2-5, the full variable domain reads DTGVSQNPRHKITKRGQNVTFRCDPISEHNRLYWYRQTLGQGPEFLTYFQNEAQLEKSRLLSDRFSAERPKGSFSTLEIQRTEQGDSAMYLCASTRNTGRETQYFGPGTRLLVL.

Here the CDR3 DNA reads TGTGCCAGCAGGAGAGGGGACTCCGAGCAGTACTTC. This codes for CASRRGDSEQYF. The J gene is TRBJ2-7, the V gene TRBV2, with TRBD2 as a possible D gene (6 bases). The CDR3 sequence is 12 residues long. Trimming pared 6 bases from V and 6 bases from J, leaving 12 bases between. The V gene's germline CDR1 is SNHLY and CDR2 FYNNEI.

The chain has TRBV2 and TRBJ2-7, with 11 positions matching TRBD1. This CDR3 region has 14 residues. The V segment lost 3 bases and the J segment 6 bases; nucleotides outside the gene matches: 4. The germline V gene has CDR1 SNHLY and CDR2 FYNNEI. In DNA form, the CDR3 reads TGTGCCAGCAGTGATGGGACAGGGGGTTTCGAGCAGTACTTC. Translation: CASSDGTGGFEQYF. The full variable domain, with the rest looked up from reference TRBV2 and TRBJ2-7, is EPEVTQTPSHQVTQMGQEVILRCVPISNHLYFYWYRQILGQKVEFLVSFYNNEISEKSEIFDDQFSVERPDGSNFTLKIRSTKLEDSAMYFCASSDGTGGFEQYFGPGTRLTVT.